A single sample gave rise to the 31 T cell receptor beta chains below, sequenced in a study of vaccination effects on CD4 cells after COVID-19. These receptors are not linked to any known antigen. Antigen-specific CD4+ T cells were expanded (with viral peptide pools) by the ViraFEST assay ahead of sequencing. Isolating CD4+ T cells followed approximately 9 days of culture. Either the mRNA-1273 or the BNT162b2 vaccine was given to participants as two doses. Clones were read by immunoSEQ multiplex PCR, and TCRdb kept only the in-frame ones, dropping some. The sample has about 14,000 clones, over 60% seen once. The sample was CD4+ T cells from PBMCs cultured with SARS-CoV-2 spike peptides, taken after COVID-19 vaccination. Receptors originate from a human donor who received a COVID-19 vaccine.

This rearrangement joins TRBV21-1 to TRBJ1-4. TRBV21-1 is termed a pseudogene. The CDR3 covers 13 residues. CDR3 protein: CASSSRRREKLFF. The CDR3 nucleotides read TGTGCCAGCAGTTCGAGACGGCGGGAAAAACTGTTTTTT.

This clone was counted a single time. The rearrangement joins TRBV6-6 to TRBJ1-4; D might be TRBD1 (6 bases). With 5 bases removed from V and 5 bases from J, the gap between germline ends came to 12 bases. Germline lookup yields CDR1 MNHNY and CDR2 SVGAGI (reference sequence). This CDR3 comprises 14 residues. In DNA, the CDR3 is TGTGCCAGCAGTGCGGGGGGGCTAAATGAAAAACTGTTTTTT. Protein product: CASSAGGLNEKLFF.

The chain recombines TRBV19 with TRBJ2-1; D perhaps matches TRBD2 (6 bases). CDR3 length: 18 residues. Trimming left V 1 base short and J 0 bases short, with 16 bases between. Germline V gives CDR1 LNHDA, CDR2 SQIVND (reference sequence). The CDR3 here is CASSIGWRGKSSYNEQFF. The CDR3 nucleotides read TGTGCCAGTAGTATAGGCTGGCGGGGAAAAAGCTCCTACAATGAGCAGTTCTTC.

This chain links TRBV28 with TRBJ1-1; 7 nucleotides align to TRBD1. The CDR3 spans 13 residues. Losses at the gene ends were 7 bases for V and 4 bases for J; bases not matched to a gene: 6. The germline V gene has CDR1 MDHEN and CDR2 SYDVKM. CDR3 bases: TGTGCCAGCACCTTGCCAGGGGGCACTGAAGCTTTCTTT. Translated, it gives CASTLPGGTEAFF.

The chain carries TRBV19 and TRBJ2-7; 8 bases fit TRBD2. The CDR3 has 15 residues. V gave up 6 bases and J gave up 5 bases; unmatched junction bases: 12. CDR1 and CDR2 (germline): LNHDA, SQIVND (reference sequence). The CDR3 DNA reads as TGTGCCAGTAGCCCTCTGGAAGCGGGAGTCCACGAGCAGTACTTC. Amino acid sequence: CASSPLEAGVHEQYF.

The CDR3 here is CASTGSASGGGELFF. The CDR3 DNA reads as TGTGCCAGCACCGGATCGGCTAGCGGGGGCGGGGAGCTGTTTTTT. This chain connects TRBV2 to TRBJ2-2; 10 bases match TRBD2. The length of the CDR3 is 15 residues. CDR1 and CDR2 (germline): SNHLY, FYNNEI. Germline trimming cut 7 bases from V and 7 bases from J; bases unmatched to any gene: 9.

This sequence joins TRBV11-2 and TRBJ1-1, with a possible D match to TRBD1 (5 bases). Germline V gene sequence: CDR1 SGHAT, CDR2 FQNNGV. The ends were cut back, 8 bases at V and 0 bases at J, with 16 bases in the middle. The CDR3 totals 15 residues. In nucleotides, the CDR3 is TGTGCCAGCGGGGGGGTAGGCCAGCTGAACACTGAAGCTTTCTTT. This gives the protein CASGGVGQLNTEAFF. The entire variable domain, with the rest obtained from reference TRBV11-2 and TRBJ1-1, is as follows: EAGVAQSPRYKIIEKRQSVAFWCNPISGHATLYWYQQILGQGPKLLIQFQNNGVVDDSQLPKDRFSAERLKGVDSTLKIQPAKLEDSAVYLCASGGVGQLNTEAFFGQGTRLTVV.

This clone was seen more than once but under ten times. The chain combines TRBV7-2 with TRBJ1-6; 7 nucleotides align to TRBD1. V lost 5 bases and J lost 5; bases outside the gene matches: 6. The CDR3 is 15 amino acids. From germline, CDR1 is SGHTA and CDR2 FQGNSA. CDR3 sequence (DNA): TGTGCCAGCAGCCCAGTCGGGACAGATAATTCACCCCTCCACTTT. Its translation is CASSPVGTDNSPLHF.

The genes are TRBV9 and TRBJ1-3; no reliable D call. This CDR3 comprises 16 residues. V lost 4 bases and J lost 3, with 17 bases in between. Looked up from germline, CDR1 is SGDLS and CDR2 is YYNGEE. This chain's CDR3 is CASSPSPRRVGNTIYF. CDR3 DNA sequence: TGTGCCAGCAGCCCCTCCCCGAGGCGTGTTGGAAACACCATATATTTT. The variable domain in full, with the rest retrieved from reference TRBV9 and TRBJ1-3, is DSGVTQTPKHLITATGQRVTLRCSPRSGDLSVYWYQQSLDQGLQFLIQYYNGEERAKGNILERFSAQQFPDLHSELNLSSLELGDSALYFCASSPSPRRVGNTIYFGEGSWLTVV.

The rearrangement joins TRBV4-2 to TRBJ2-3; D could derive from TRBD1 or TRBD2 (5 bases each). This CDR3 contains 15 residues. V was clipped by 4 bases and J by 0 bases, with 11 bases between them. From germline, CDR1 is LGHNA and CDR2 YNFKEQ. CDR3 in amino acids: CASSPGAASTDTQYF. CDR3 bases: TGTGCCAGCAGCCCCGGGGCGGCAAGCACAGATACGCAGTATTTT.

The genes are TRBV5-4 and TRBJ1-1; D is perhaps TRBD1 (5 bases). The CDR3 is made up of 17 amino acids. Germline assignment: CDR1 SGHNT and CDR2 YYREEE (reference sequence). Trimming shortened V by 3 bases and J by 0 bases, and 18 bases separated the two germline ends. Written as DNA, the CDR3 is TGTGCCAGCAGCTCGGGGTGGGGGGGACGGGTGAACACTGAAGCTTTCTTT. Protein sequence: CASSSGWGGRVNTEAFF.

This clone showed up just a few times. This chain joins TRBV28 and TRBJ1-2; perhaps TRBD1 as D (6 bases). V was clipped by 8 bases and J by 9 bases, with 13 bases between them. This CDR3 is 11 amino acids long. Germline-derived CDR1 and CDR2 are MDHEN and SYDVKM. The CDR3 reads CASGTGPSYTF. DNA for the CDR3: TGTGCCAGCGGAACAGGGCCCAGCTACACCTTC.

This clone was found a few times. V is TRBV12-3 or TRBV12-4 and J is TRBJ1-1; D is unclear. CDR3 size: 13 residues. The V end was cut by 2 bases, the J end by 5 bases, with 9 bases between. The CDR3: CASSLTGETEAFF. CDR3 bases: TGTGCCAGCAGTTTAACCGGGGAGACTGAAGCTTTCTTT.

The rearrangement joins TRBV6-2 or TRBV6-3 to TRBJ2-7, with no clear D. Deletions cut 2 bases from V and 1 base from J, with 12 bases between. Germline assignment: CDR1 MNHEY and CDR2 SVGEGT. This CDR3 has 15 amino acids. The chain's CDR3 is CASSYGPGLSYEQYF. The DNA of the CDR3 is TGTGCCAGCAGTTACGGTCCAGGCCTATCCTACGAGCAGTACTTC.

The chain links TRBV19 to TRBJ2-5; 8 bases agree with TRBD1. CDR3 length: 15 residues. Trimming took 11 bases from V and 5 from J; bases not matched to a gene: 16. From germline, CDR1 is LNHDA and CDR2 SQIVND (reference sequence). This CDR3 reads CACRSLTGGRETQYF. The CDR3 DNA is TGTGCCTGTCGGAGCCTTACAGGGGGTCGTGAGACCCAGTACTTC.

This clone has only one observation. The gene calls are TRBV7-2 and TRBJ2-1; 12 bases are shared with TRBD2. The CDR3 runs 16 residues. Trimming removed 5 bases from V and 9 bases from J; junction bases left unmatched: 11. Germline loops: CDR1 SGHTA, CDR2 FQGNSA. The CDR3 spells CASSDGLAGRRGEQFF. The CDR3 coding sequence is TGTGCCAGCAGCGATGGACTAGCGGGGCGGAGGGGTGAGCAGTTCTTC.

This chain joins TRBV10-3 and TRBJ2-2; the D is unclear. CDR3 size: 17 residues. Germline V gives CDR1 ENHRY, CDR2 SYGVKD. Trimming stripped 0 bases from V and 0 bases from J, with 11 bases between. Here the CDR3 DNA reads TGTGCCATCAGTGAGTCCGGGTTTCGCACGAACACCGGGGAGCTGTTTTTT. It yields the protein CAISESGFRTNTGELFF.

The chain carries TRBV5-4 and TRBJ2-7; 8 nucleotides agree with TRBD2. V shed 0 bases, J shed 2 bases, and the junction held 4 bases outside the gene matches. Germline CDR1 SGHNT, CDR2 YYREEE (reference sequence). CDR3 size: 15 residues. The CDR3 reads CASSLGAGVTYEQYF. In nucleotides, the CDR3 is TGTGCCAGCAGCTTGGGAGCGGGGGTTACCTACGAGCAGTACTTC.

This clone was seen only a few times. The chain has TRBV30 and TRBJ2-2; 8 bases line up with TRBD1. The CDR3 extends over 15 amino acids. With V trimmed by 5 bases and J by 5 bases, 10 bases remained unmatched. CDR1 and CDR2 from the germline V gene are GTSNPN and SVGIG (reference sequence). The CDR3 DNA reads TGTGCCTGGGGAGTGCCGGACAGGGTAACCGGGGAGCTGTTTTTT. Residues: CAWGVPDRVTGELFF.

This clone was picked up one time. This sequence joins TRBV27 and TRBJ1-2, with TRBD1 matching over 10 bases. This CDR3 spans 14 amino acids. The V segment lost 3 bases and the J segment 5 bases; nucleotides outside the gene matches: 3. Germline V gives CDR1 MNHEY, CDR2 SMNVEV (reference sequence). The CDR3 is CASSLTGGGYGYTF. The CDR3 DNA is TGTGCCAGCAGTTTGACAGGGGGCGGGTATGGCTACACCTTC.

The J gene is TRBJ1-1, the V gene TRBV9; no firm D call. V was cut by 2 bases and J by 4 bases, with 21 bases left in between. Germline V gives CDR1 SGDLS, CDR2 YYNGEE. The CDR3 loop spans 17 amino acids. CDR3 in amino acids: CASSVTLIRDAGTEAFF. For the CDR3, the DNA is TGTGCCAGCAGCGTGACCCTAATCCGAGACGCAGGCACTGAAGCTTTCTTT.

The chain carries TRBV7-8 and TRBJ1-3; tentative D call: TRBD1 (5 bases). The germline V gene has CDR1 SGHVS and CDR2 FQNEAQ. The CDR3 is 16 amino acids. Deletions cut 4 bases from V and 4 bases from J, with 17 bases between. The CDR3 nucleotides are TGTGCCAGCAGCTCTCACGGGACTTTCGGGGGAAACACCATATATTTT. Protein sequence: CASSSHGTFGGNTIYF.

The count of this clone is one. The chain couples TRBV7-2 to TRBJ2-3; the D is unclear. Per germline, CDR1 SGHTA and CDR2 FQGNSA. Trimming pared 1 base from V and 2 bases from J, leaving 10 bases between. This CDR3 is 15 amino acids long. CDR3 bases: TGTGCCAGCAGCTTAGGAGGTCCCAACACAGATACGCAGTATTTT. Translated: CASSLGGPNTDTQYF.

The chain carries TRBV6-1 and TRBJ1-5, with TRBD1 identical over 9 bases. The V gene's germline CDR1 is MNHNS and CDR2 SASEGT. The CDR3 extends over 16 amino acids. J gave up 6 bases and V 4 bases, and 10 bases lay outside the gene matches. DNA for the CDR3: TGTGCCAGCAGTGCCGAACGAGGGACAGGGTTTCAGCCCCAGCATTTT. Translated, it gives CASSAERGTGFQPQHF.

The CDR3 DNA follows: TGCGCCAGCAGCCCTGGGACAGGGGCGGAGACCCAGTACTTC. It yields the protein CASSPGTGAETQYF. The chain is built from TRBV5-1 and TRBJ2-5; 10 bases fit TRBD1. CDR3 length: 14 amino acids. J lost 5 bases, V lost 4 bases, and 5 bases had no gene match. Looked up from germline, CDR1 is SGHRS and CDR2 is YFSETQ.

The V gene is TRBV6-5, the J gene TRBJ2-7, with a possible D match to TRBD1 (5 bases). CDR1 is MNHEY and CDR2 is SVGAGI in the germline V gene. The CDR3 is 12 amino acids. V was pared by 7 bases and J by 3 bases, with 10 bases between. The DNA of the CDR3 is TGTGCCAGCACAGGGCAACACTACGAGCAGTACTTC. It specifies CASTGQHYEQYF.

The genes are TRBV15 and TRBJ1-1, with D possibly matching TRBD1 (5 bases). CDR3 length: 13 amino acids. Germline loops: CDR1 LNHNV, CDR2 YYDKDF (reference sequence). The CDR3 region has the DNA TGTGCGGGGCTCGCTGTCTCGGACACTGAAGCTTTCTTT. This sequence encodes CAGLAVSDTEAFF. Based on the CDR3 plus reference TRBV15 and TRBJ1-1, the full variable domain is DAMVIQNPRYQVTQFGKPVTLSCSQTLNHNVMYWYQQKSSQAPKLLFHYYDKDFNNEADTPDNFQSRRPNTSFCFLDIRSPGLGDTAMYLCAGLAVSDTEAFFGQGTRLTVV.

The rearrangement joins TRBV10-3 to TRBJ2-1; D remains ambiguous. This CDR3 is 14 amino acids long. Germline values: CDR1 ENHRY, CDR2 SYGVKD. The V and J ends lost 0 bases and 2 bases respectively, with 5 bases between them. The CDR3 spells CAISESHAYNEQFF. CDR3 DNA: TGTGCCATCAGTGAGTCACATGCCTACAATGAGCAGTTCTTC.

This clone was seen more than once but under ten times. The chain links TRBV10-3 to TRBJ2-5, with D hard to call. Trimming stripped 6 bases from V and 2 bases from J, with 7 bases between. The CDR3 runs 12 residues. From germline, CDR1 is ENHRY and CDR2 SYGVKD. The CDR3 spells CAISGGQETQYF. In DNA, the CDR3 is TGTGCCATCAGCGGCGGACAAGAGACCCAGTACTTC.

By share of the sample, this clone is large (0.1 to 1%). The V call is TRBV11-2, the J call TRBJ1-2; 7 nucleotides align to TRBD1. The CDR3 length is 14 residues. The junction had 7 bases not matched to a gene; V was cut back by 5 bases and J by 4 bases. Germline-derived CDR1 and CDR2 are SGHAT and FQNNGV. CDR3 sequence: CASSPRQGSYGYTF. In nucleotides, the CDR3 is TGTGCCAGCAGCCCAAGACAGGGTAGCTATGGCTACACCTTC.

This chain connects TRBV10-3 to TRBJ2-7, with D possibly being TRBD2 (6 bases). Trimming pared 10 bases from V and 5 bases from J, leaving 18 bases between. CDR3 size: 13 residues. Germline CDR1 and CDR2: ENHRY and SYGVKD. In DNA, the CDR3 is TGTGCCACCCTGGCAGGGAGGAGGAACGAGCAGTACTTC. Protein: CATLAGRRNEQYF.